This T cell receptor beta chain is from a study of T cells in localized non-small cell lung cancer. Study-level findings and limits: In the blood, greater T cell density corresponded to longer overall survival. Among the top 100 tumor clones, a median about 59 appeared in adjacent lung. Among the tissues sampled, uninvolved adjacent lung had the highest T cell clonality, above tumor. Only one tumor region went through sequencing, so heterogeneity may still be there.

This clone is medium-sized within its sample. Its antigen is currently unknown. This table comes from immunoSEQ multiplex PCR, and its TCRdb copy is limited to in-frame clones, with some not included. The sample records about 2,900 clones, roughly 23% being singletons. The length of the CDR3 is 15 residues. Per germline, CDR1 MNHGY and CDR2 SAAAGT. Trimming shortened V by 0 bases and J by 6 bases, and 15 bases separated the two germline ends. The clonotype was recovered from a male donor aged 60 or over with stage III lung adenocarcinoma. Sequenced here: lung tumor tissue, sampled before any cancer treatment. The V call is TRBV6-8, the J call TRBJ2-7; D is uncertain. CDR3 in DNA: TGTGCCAGCAGTTACTCCCGGGCCAGCGCAGGCGAGCAGTACTTC. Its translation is CASSYSRASAGEQYF.